This TCR beta chain appears in the sequencing data of a study of OX40 agonist ivuxolimab in advanced cancers. Clones were sequenced by immunoSEQ multiplex PCR, and TCRdb holds only the in-frame ones, with some missing. The top ten hold roughly 7.3% of the sample, which has about 83,000 clones, about 81% seen once. Study-level findings and limits: There was clonal expansion of CD4+ and CD8+ blood T cells by week 6 at 0.1 to 3.0 mg/kg.

The CDR3 is 19 residues long. Germline assignment: CDR1 SGHVS and CDR2 FQNEAQ. V was cut by 2 bases and J by 0 bases, with 17 bases left in between. Autoimmune disease history or systemic immunosuppression was exclusionary. As for this clone: Its antigen is still unknown.

This TCR derives from an adult with an advanced solid tumor such as melanoma, head and neck, liver or kidney cancer. This sample comprised CD4+ or CD8+ T cells sorted from blood, obtained in a trial of the OX40 agonist ivuxolimab. The chain couples TRBV7-8 to TRBJ2-6; D is possibly TRBD2 (7 bases). The CDR3, as DNA: TGTGCCAGCAGCTTACTTGGATCGGGGGGCAGCTCTGGGGCCAACGTCCTGACTTTC. Translated, it gives CASSLLGSGGSSGANVLTF.